Described below is a single TCR beta chain sequence and its context. The data were taken from a study of T cell changes during pregnancy in multiple sclerosis. Per the germline V gene, CDR1 is MNHEY and CDR2 is SMNVEV (reference sequence). The CDR3 spans 13 residues. V gave up 6 bases and J gave up 2 bases, with 7 bases separating them. The assay was immunoSEQ multiplex PCR, and TCRdb's table has in-frame clones only and misses some. Here the sample spans more than 65,000 clones, nearly 95% being singletons. This specimen was peripheral blood, taken in the second trimester of pregnancy. This chain joins TRBV27 and TRBJ2-2; weak D call: TRBD2 (6 bases). The sequence was obtained from a female donor with multiple sclerosis, enrolled in a pregnancy study. The CDR3 is CASRDYNTGELFF. As DNA, the CDR3 is TGTGCCAGCAGGGACTACAACACCGGGGAGCTGTTTTTT.